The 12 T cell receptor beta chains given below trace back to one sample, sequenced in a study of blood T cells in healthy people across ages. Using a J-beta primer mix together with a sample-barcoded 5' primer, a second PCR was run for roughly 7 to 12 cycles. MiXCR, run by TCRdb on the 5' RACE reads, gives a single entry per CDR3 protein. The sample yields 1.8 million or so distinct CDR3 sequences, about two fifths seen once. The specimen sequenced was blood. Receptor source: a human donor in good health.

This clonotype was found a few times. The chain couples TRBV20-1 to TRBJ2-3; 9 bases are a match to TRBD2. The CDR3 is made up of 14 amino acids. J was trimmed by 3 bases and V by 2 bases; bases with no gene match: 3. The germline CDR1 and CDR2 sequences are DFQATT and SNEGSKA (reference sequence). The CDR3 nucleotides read TGCAGTGCTAGAAAGGCGGGGGGGACAGATACGCAGTATTTT. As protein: CSARKAGGTDTQYF.

CDR3 in amino acids: CASSRRALAGPQGVTDTQYF. The CDR3 DNA follows: TGCGCCAGCAGCCGTCGGGCACTAGCGGGCCCCCAGGGGGTCACAGATACGCAGTATTTT. The chain links TRBV4-1 to TRBJ2-3; 9 bases are shared with TRBD2. From germline, CDR1 is MGHRA and CDR2 YSYEKL. Trimming took 4 bases from V and 2 from J; bases not matched to a gene: 19. This CDR3 contains 20 residues.

The CDR3 nucleotides read TGTGCCATCAGTCACGTACGGTCGGACACTGAAGCTTTCTTT. Its translation is CAISHVRSDTEAFF. The rearrangement uses TRBV10-3 and TRBJ1-1; D is undetermined. The CDR3 totals 14 residues. Trimming pared 5 bases from V and 3 bases from J, leaving 13 bases between. Germline CDR1 and CDR2: ENHRY and SYGVKD.

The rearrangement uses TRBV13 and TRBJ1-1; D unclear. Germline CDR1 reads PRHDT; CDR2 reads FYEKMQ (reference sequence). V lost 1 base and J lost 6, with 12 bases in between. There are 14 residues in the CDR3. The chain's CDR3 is CASSLDITRAEAFF. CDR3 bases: TGTGCCAGCAGCTTAGATATCACTCGGGCTGAAGCTTTCTTT.

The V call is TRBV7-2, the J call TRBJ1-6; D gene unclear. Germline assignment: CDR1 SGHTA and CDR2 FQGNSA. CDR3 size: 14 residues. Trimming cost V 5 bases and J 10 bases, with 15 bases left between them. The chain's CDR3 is CASSPISPASPLHF. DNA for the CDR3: TGTGCCAGCAGCCCGATTTCGCCGGCGTCACCCCTCCACTTT.

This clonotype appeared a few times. CDR3 in amino acids: CASSSTTGSGQPQHF. DNA of the CDR3: TGTGCCAGCAGCTCGACTACAGGGTCAGGACAGCCCCAGCATTTT. The chain links TRBV7-2 to TRBJ1-5; D is perhaps TRBD1 (6 bases). Germline V gene sequence: CDR1 SGHTA, CDR2 FQGNSA. This CDR3 region has 15 residues. V was cut by 4 bases and J by 7 bases, with 17 bases left in between.

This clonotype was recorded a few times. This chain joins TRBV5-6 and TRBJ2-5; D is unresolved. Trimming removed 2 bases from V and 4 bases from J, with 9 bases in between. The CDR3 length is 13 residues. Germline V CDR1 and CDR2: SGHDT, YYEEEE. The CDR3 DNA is TGTGCCAGCAGCTTAAGTATTATAGAGACCCAGTACTTC. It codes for CASSLSIIETQYF.

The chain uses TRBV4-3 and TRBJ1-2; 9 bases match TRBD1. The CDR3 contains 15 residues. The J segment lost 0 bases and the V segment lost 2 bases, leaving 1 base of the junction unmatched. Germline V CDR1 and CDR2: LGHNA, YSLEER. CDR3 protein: CASSQRTGANYGYTF. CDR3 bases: TGCGCCAGCAGCCAACGGACAGGGGCTAACTATGGCTACACCTTC.

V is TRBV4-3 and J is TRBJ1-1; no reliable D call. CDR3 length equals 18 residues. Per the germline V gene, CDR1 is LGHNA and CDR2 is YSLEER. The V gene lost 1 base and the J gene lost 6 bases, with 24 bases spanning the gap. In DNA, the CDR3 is TGCGCCAGCAGCCAAGCTGCCCTAAGCTCGATGGAGGCACCTGAAGCTTTCTTT. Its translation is CASSQAALSSMEAPEAFF.

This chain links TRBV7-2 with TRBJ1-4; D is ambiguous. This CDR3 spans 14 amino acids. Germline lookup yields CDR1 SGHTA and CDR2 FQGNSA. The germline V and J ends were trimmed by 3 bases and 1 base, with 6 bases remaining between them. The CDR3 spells CASSLYKTNEKLFF. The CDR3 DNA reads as TGTGCCAGCAGCTTGTATAAAACTAATGAAAAACTGTTTTTT.

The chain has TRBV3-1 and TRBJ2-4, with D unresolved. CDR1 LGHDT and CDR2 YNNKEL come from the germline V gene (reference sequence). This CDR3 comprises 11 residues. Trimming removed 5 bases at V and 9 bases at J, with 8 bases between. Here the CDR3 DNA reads TGTGCCAGCAGCTCACCCAGCATTCAGTACTTC. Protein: CASSSPSIQYF. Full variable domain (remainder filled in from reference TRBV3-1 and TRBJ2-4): DTAVSQTPKYLVTQMGNDKSIKCEQNLGHDTMYWYKQDSKKFLKIMFSYNNKELIINETVPNRFSPKSPDKAHLNLHINSLELGDSAVYFCASSSPSIQYFGAGTRLSVL.

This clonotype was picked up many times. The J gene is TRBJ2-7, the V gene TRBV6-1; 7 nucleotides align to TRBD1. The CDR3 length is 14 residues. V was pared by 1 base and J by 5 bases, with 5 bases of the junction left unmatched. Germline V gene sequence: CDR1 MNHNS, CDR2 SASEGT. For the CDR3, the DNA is TGTGCCAGCAGTGAAGGAGGGGGCGCGGACGAGCAGTACTTC. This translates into CASSEGGGADEQYF.